The 32 T cell receptor beta chains listed next were all sequenced from one sample in a study of blood T cell repertoires in COVID-19. Sequenced by immunoSEQ multiplex PCR; TCRdb stores in-frame clones only, minus some. The sample shows about 170,000 clones, under 95% of them seen only once. Sequenced sample: peripheral blood. The receptors derive from a man aged 18-30 years with COVID-19, enrolled during active disease.

In nucleotides, the CDR3 is TGTGCCAGCAGAGTAGACAGGGGAAATTACTACGAGCAGTACTTC. Protein sequence: CASRVDRGNYYEQYF. The chain couples TRBV11-2 to TRBJ2-7; 8 nucleotides agree with TRBD1. The CDR3 is 15 amino acids. V trimming: 6 bases; J trimming: 3 bases; junction bases outside the gene matches: 10. Germline V CDR1 and CDR2: SGHAT, FQNNGV.

The chain links TRBV9 to TRBJ2-7, with 8 bases aligning to TRBD2. The length of the CDR3 is 15 residues. Germline lookup yields CDR1 SGDLS and CDR2 YYNGEE. Trimming removed 0 bases from V and 7 bases from J; junction bases left unmatched: 9. CDR3 protein: CASSVAGGHGNEQYF. CDR3 DNA: TGTGCCAGCAGCGTAGCGGGAGGGCACGGAAATGAGCAGTACTTC.

This clone has more than one count but fewer than ten. The chain links TRBV7-2 to TRBJ1-1; possible D gene TRBD1, 5 bases. The CDR3 length is 17 residues. Germline V gives CDR1 SGHTA, CDR2 FQGNSA. Deletions cut 0 bases from V and 2 bases from J, with 16 bases between. The CDR3 bases are TGTGCCAGCAGCTTAGCGAGCCACCGGACACCAAACACTGAAGCTTTCTTT. This gives the protein CASSLASHRTPNTEAFF.

This clone appeared once. The chain employs TRBV6-5 and TRBJ1-3, with a weak D call TRBD1 (5 bases). CDR1 is MNHEY, CDR2 SVGAGI, per germline. Trimming pared 6 bases from V and 0 bases from J, leaving 9 bases between. The CDR3 is 14 amino acids. The CDR3 sequence: CASSGTFSGNTIYF. In DNA form, the CDR3 reads TGTGCCAGCAGCGGGACTTTCTCTGGAAACACCATATATTTT.

This clone appeared once. V is TRBV30 and J is TRBJ1-1; tentative D call: TRBD1 (5 bases). The CDR3 has 14 residues. The V end was cut by 3 bases, the J end by 4 bases, with 15 bases between. Per germline, CDR1 GTSNPN and CDR2 SVGIG (reference sequence). The CDR3 region has the DNA TGTGCCTGGAGCCCTCGTGGTAGGGGCACTGAAGCTTTCTTT. This gives the protein CAWSPRGRGTEAFF. The variable domain in full, completed from reference TRBV30 and TRBJ1-1, reads SQTIHQWPATLVQPVGSPLSLECTVEGTSNPNLYWYRQAAGRGLQLLFYSVGIGQISSEVPQNLSASRPQDRQFILSSKKLLLSDSGFYLCAWSPRGRGTEAFFGQGTRLTVV.

The chain is built from TRBV28 and TRBJ2-5; 9 positions match TRBD1. The V and J ends lost 4 bases and 5 bases, in that order; junction bases with no gene match: 11. The CDR3 contains 16 residues. The V gene's germline CDR1 is MDHEN and CDR2 SYDVKM. DNA of the CDR3: TGTGCCAGCAGTTGGGGGACAGGGAAGAGGGTGGAGACCCAGTACTTC. This codes for CASSWGTGKRVETQYF.

This clone was detected only once. V is TRBV21-1 and J is TRBJ2-1; the D segment call TRBD2 is taken from the table without a DNA check. TRBV21-1 is a documented pseudogene. The CDR3 runs to 14 residues. The CDR3 sequence: CASSKREIYNEQFF. CDR3 sequence (DNA): TGTGCCAGCAGCAAGCGGGAGATTTACAATGAGCAGTTCTTC.

The rearrangement joins TRBV6-2 or TRBV6-3 to TRBJ2-7, with TRBD2 identical over 15 bases. With 6 bases clipped from V and 7 bases from J, the junction kept 13 bases outside the gene matches. CDR1 and CDR2 (germline): MNHEY, SVGEGT. There are 17 residues in the CDR3. The CDR3 nucleotides read TGTGCCAGCAGCCCCCCTCAAGGACTAGCGGGAGGGGGTGAGCAGTACTTC. Its protein product is CASSPPQGLAGGGEQYF.

The chain is built from TRBV9 and TRBJ2-1; 8 nucleotides match TRBD2. The trim removed 0 bases at V and 9 bases at J, leaving 14 bases unmatched. CDR1 SGDLS and CDR2 YYNGEE come from the germline V gene. The CDR3 runs to 17 residues. CDR3 DNA: TGTGCCAGCAGCGTAGGGTTTACGATAGCGGGATACGGTGAGCAGTTCTTC. As protein: CASSVGFTIAGYGEQFF. The full variable domain, rest sourced from reference TRBV9 and TRBJ2-1, is DSGVTQTPKHLITATGQRVTLRCSPRSGDLSVYWYQQSLDQGLQFLIQYYNGEERAKGNILERFSAQQFPDLHSELNLSSLELGDSALYFCASSVGFTIAGYGEQFFGPGTRLTVL.

This chain connects TRBV28 to TRBJ2-3; TRBD2 aligns across 12 bases. This CDR3 region has 15 residues. The J segment lost 4 bases and the V segment lost 4 bases, leaving 3 bases of the junction unmatched. Germline V CDR1 and CDR2: MDHEN, SYDVKM. The CDR3 is CASSSSGRAPDTQYF. DNA for the CDR3: TGTGCCAGCAGTTCTAGCGGGAGGGCCCCAGATACGCAGTATTTT.

This chain connects TRBV2 to TRBJ2-7, with D possibly matching TRBD2 (5 bases). Trimming removed 4 bases at V and 1 base at J, with 17 bases between. Germline loops: CDR1 SNHLY, CDR2 FYNNEI. CDR3 size: 16 residues. CDR3 DNA sequence: TGTGCCAGCAGTGGGGAAGCGGAAGCCTTTTCCTACGAGCAGTACTTC. It is translated as CASSGEAEAFSYEQYF. The full variable domain, rest sourced from reference TRBV2 and TRBJ2-7, is EPEVTQTPSHQVTQMGQEVILRCVPISNHLYFYWYRQILGQKVEFLVSFYNNEISEKSEIFDDQFSVERPDGSNFTLKIRSTKLEDSAMYFCASSGEAEAFSYEQYFGPGTRLTVT.

The CDR3 region has the DNA TGTGCCAGCAGCCCTCCGGGACAGGGCTATGGCTACACCTTC. This translates into CASSPPGQGYGYTF. The chain employs TRBV7-9 and TRBJ1-2; TRBD1 matches at 9 bases. The germline V gene has CDR1 SEHNR and CDR2 FQNEAQ (reference sequence). The CDR3 sequence is 14 residues long. Trimming cost V 5 bases and J 4 bases; bases outside gene matches: 5.

CDR3 nucleotides: TGTGCCAGCAGGTACGATCCGGGAGTGAACACTGAAGCTTTCTTT. Its protein is CASRYDPGVNTEAFF. The chain is built from TRBV6-5 and TRBJ1-1, with D unclear. CDR3 length: 15 amino acids. V gave up 6 bases and J gave up 0 bases, with 14 bases separating them. Germline V gene sequence: CDR1 MNHEY, CDR2 SVGAGI.

The genes are TRBV4-1 and TRBJ2-1; TRBD2 agrees at 11 bases. This CDR3 has 19 residues. CDR1 and CDR2 (germline): MGHRA, YSYEKL. V trimming: 1 base; J trimming: 1 base; junction bases outside the gene matches: 9. For the CDR3, the DNA is TGCGCCAGCAGCCAAGTGATAGCGGGAGGGGATCTATCCTACAATGAGCAGTTCTTC. This encodes CASSQVIAGGDLSYNEQFF.

This sequence joins TRBV29-1 and TRBJ2-7, with 8 positions matching TRBD1. With V trimmed by 8 bases and J by 0 bases, 3 bases remained unmatched. The CDR3 is 12 amino acids. Germline loops: CDR1 SQVTM, CDR2 ANQGSEA. CDR3 amino acids: CSFQGASYEQYF. The CDR3 bases are TGCAGCTTTCAGGGGGCCTCCTACGAGCAGTACTTC.

This chain connects TRBV11-2 to TRBJ2-5, with TRBD1 matching over 8 bases. The CDR3 has 13 amino acids. Per germline, CDR1 SGHAT and CDR2 FQNNGV. After removal of 3 bases from V and 6 bases from J, the junction contained 3 bases not matched to a gene. The CDR3 DNA is TGTGCCAGCAGCTTGGACAGGGATAAGACCCAGTACTTC. Its protein product is CASSLDRDKTQYF.

This rearrangement joins TRBV2 to TRBJ2-7; 8 bases line up with TRBD2. CDR1 SNHLY and CDR2 FYNNEI come from the germline V gene. This CDR3 is built from 15 residues. V shed 4 bases, J shed 3 bases, and the junction held 8 bases outside the gene matches. CDR3: CASSGTELADYEQYF. CDR3 coding DNA: TGTGCCAGCAGTGGGACGGAACTAGCGGACTACGAGCAGTACTTC.

The rearrangement links TRBV5-6 to TRBJ1-1; a weak D match, TRBD1 (5 bases). The CDR3 contains 15 residues. The germline V gene encodes CDR1 SGHDT and CDR2 YYEEEE. The germline V and J ends were trimmed by 0 bases and 3 bases, with 12 bases remaining between them. In DNA form, the CDR3 reads TGTGCCAGCAGCTTGGGGCAGGGAGGATACACTGAAGCTTTCTTT. Translated, it gives CASSLGQGGYTEAFF.

The V call is TRBV5-6, the J call TRBJ1-2; D gene ambiguous. The germline V and J ends were trimmed by 4 bases and 1 base, with 11 bases remaining between them. This CDR3 comprises 14 residues. In germline, CDR1 is SGHDT, CDR2 YYEEEE. CDR3: CASSLGALNYGYTF. The CDR3 nucleotides are TGTGCCAGCAGCCTTGGAGCGCTTAACTATGGCTACACCTTC.

The chain is built from TRBV4-1 and TRBJ2-7; 10 nucleotides agree with TRBD2. CDR3 size: 15 residues. CDR1 is MGHRA and CDR2 is YSYEKL in the germline V gene. Trimming at V came to 1 base and at J to 11 bases, leaving 11 bases not matched to a gene. CDR3 region: CASSQVEGKGLAEYF. CDR3 bases: TGCGCCAGCAGCCAAGTTGAGGGAAAAGGACTAGCGGAGTACTTC.

The chain links TRBV7-8 to TRBJ2-7, with 15 positions matching TRBD2. The germline gives CDR1 SGHVS, CDR2 FQNEAQ. Unmatched junction bases numbered 15, after V lost 3 bases and J lost 0 bases. This CDR3 has 21 amino acids. The CDR3 region has the DNA TGTGCCAGCAGCTTCCAGATGACGGGACTAGCGGGAGGACCGAGCTCCTACGAGCAGTACTTC. Translation: CASSFQMTGLAGGPSSYEQYF.

This chain uses TRBV7-2 with TRBJ1-2; D unclear. CDR1 is SGHTA, CDR2 FQGNSA, per germline. V lost 2 bases and J lost 2, with 6 bases in between. The CDR3 contains 13 residues. The CDR3 spells CASSLFPNYGYTF. The DNA for the CDR3 is TGTGCCAGCAGCTTATTTCCGAACTATGGCTACACCTTC.

J is TRBJ2-1 and V is TRBV3-1 (or the pseudogene TRBV3-2); tentative D call: TRBD1 (6 bases). The germline V gene encodes CDR1 LGHDT and CDR2 YNNKEL (reference sequence). V lost 4 bases and J 6 bases, leaving 16 bases between the germline ends. The CDR3 is 15 residues long. The CDR3: CASSRPSGGRNEQFF. CDR3 sequence (DNA): TGTGCCAGCAGCCGGCCTAGTGGGGGCCGCAATGAGCAGTTCTTC.

CDR3 DNA: TGTGCTAGTGGTTTGGGGCCGGGGACTAGCGGGAAAGGCAATGAGCAGTTCTTC. Encoded protein: CASGLGPGTSGKGNEQFF. The J gene is TRBJ2-1, the V gene TRBV12-5; 13 bases map to TRBD2. The CDR3 totals 18 residues. V shed 1 base, J shed 6 bases, and the junction held 9 bases outside the gene matches. The germline CDR1 and CDR2 sequences are LGHNT and FRNRAP. The full variable domain, with the rest looked up from reference TRBV12-5 and TRBJ2-1, is DARVTQTPRHKVTEMGQEVTMRCQPILGHNTVFWYRQTMMQGLELLAYFRNRAPLDDSGMPKDRFSAEMPDATLATLKIQPSEPRDSAVYFCASGLGPGTSGKGNEQFFGPGTRLTVL.

This clone occurred a few times. V is TRBV5-1 and J is TRBJ1-2; TRBD1 agrees at 7 bases. V lost 1 base and J lost 4; bases outside the gene matches: 7. Germline CDR1 and CDR2: SGHRS and YFSETQ. The CDR3 has 15 residues. The CDR3 nucleotides are TGCGCCAGCAGCTTGCGACAGGGCGAAAGCTATGGCTACACCTTC. This sequence encodes CASSLRQGESYGYTF.

The gene calls are TRBV7-2 and TRBJ2-7; TRBD2 matches at 15 bases. The length of the CDR3 is 16 residues. In germline, CDR1 is SGHTA, CDR2 FQGNSA. V lost 5 bases and J lost 1; bases outside the gene matches: 3. The CDR3 spells CASSPGLAGGSYEQYF. The CDR3 DNA is TGTGCCAGCAGCCCGGGACTAGCGGGAGGATCCTACGAGCAGTACTTC.

This clone was seen more than once but under ten times. This chain joins TRBV5-1 and TRBJ2-2; D could derive from TRBD1 or TRBD2 (6 bases each). Looked up from germline, CDR1 is SGHRS and CDR2 is YFSETQ. The CDR3 is 15 residues long. Trimming took off 4 bases at V and 4 bases at J, with 14 bases between the two ends. In DNA, the CDR3 is TGCGCCAGCAGCATGGGGGCGCGGGGCACCGGGGAGCTGTTTTTT. Translated, it gives CASSMGARGTGELFF. The entire variable domain, with the rest obtained from reference TRBV5-1 and TRBJ2-2, is as follows: KAGVTQTPRYLIKTRGQQVTLSCSPISGHRSVSWYQQTPGQGLQFLFEYFSETQRNKGNFPGRFSGRQFSNSRSEMNVSTLELGDSALYLCASSMGARGTGELFFGEGSRLTVL.

This clone was picked up one time. This chain uses TRBV5-1 with TRBJ2-7; 8 nucleotides match TRBD1. The CDR3 has 17 residues. V was pared by 0 bases and J by 0 bases, with 8 bases of the junction left unmatched. Germline lookup yields CDR1 SGHRS and CDR2 YFSETQ. CDR3 amino acids: CASSLGDRGYSSYEQYF. As DNA, the CDR3 is TGCGCCAGCAGCTTGGGAGACAGGGGTTACAGCTCCTACGAGCAGTACTTC.

The genes are TRBV9 and TRBJ2-5; 13 nucleotides line up with TRBD2. CDR1 SGDLS and CDR2 YYNGEE come from the germline V gene. The ends lost 4 bases at V and 4 bases at J; junction bases unmatched: 7. This CDR3 is built from 16 residues. In DNA form, the CDR3 reads TGTGCCAGCAGCCGCGGGACTAGCGGGGCCCTAGAGACCCAGTACTTC. It encodes CASSRGTSGALETQYF.

This chain links TRBV9 with TRBJ2-1; D not certain. The CDR3 loop spans 15 amino acids. The germline V and J ends were trimmed by 0 bases and 0 bases, with 7 bases remaining between them. CDR1 and CDR2 (germline): SGDLS, YYNGEE. As DNA, the CDR3 is TGTGCCAGCAGCGTAGGATTTAGCTCCTACAATGAGCAGTTCTTC. Encoded protein: CASSVGFSSYNEQFF.

The genes are TRBV9 and TRBJ1-6; TRBD1 aligns across 8 bases. The germline CDR1 and CDR2 sequences are SGDLS and YYNGEE. The ends lost 3 bases at V and 5 bases at J; junction bases unmatched: 4. This CDR3 spans 15 amino acids. In nucleotides, the CDR3 is TGTGCCAGCAGCGACGACAGGGGAAATAATTCACCCCTCCACTTT. Its protein is CASSDDRGNNSPLHF.

The V and J genes are TRBV13 and TRBJ2-1; 7 bases are a match to TRBD2. V trimming: 5 bases; J trimming: 7 bases; junction bases outside the gene matches: 14. The CDR3 extends over 16 amino acids. Germline CDR1 reads PRHDT; CDR2 reads FYEKMQ (reference sequence). The CDR3 loop reads CASSPPYPGGRNEQFF. CDR3 sequence (DNA): TGTGCCAGCAGCCCCCCCTACCCGGGAGGTAGAAATGAGCAGTTCTTC.